These 23 T cell receptor beta chains came from one sample sequenced in a study of T-cell memory formation after mild COVID-19. TCRdb itself ran the 5' RACE reads through MiXCR, one entry per CDR3 protein. Counted here are about 340,000 distinct CDR3 sequences, 20% to 25% occurring once; the ten biggest clones make up around 12%. The specimen sequenced was PBMCs or a T cell subset sorted from them (not recorded which). Receptors originate from an adult woman who had mild COVID-19 (a few samples of this study predate the infection). Cell type and time point are not known.

V gene TRBV29-1 combines with J gene TRBJ2-7; D is possibly TRBD1 (5 bases). CDR1 and CDR2 from the germline V gene are SQVTM and ANQGSEA. CDR3 length: 12 amino acids. V dropped 3 bases and J dropped 6 bases, with 12 bases sitting between them. CDR3 amino acids: CSVEYTGSEQYF. In nucleotides, the CDR3 is TGCAGCGTTGAGTATACAGGTTCCGAGCAGTACTTC.

CDR3 sequence reads: CASSQPDRGSGNTEAFF. For the CDR3, the DNA is TGTGCCAGCAGTCAGCCTGACAGGGGGTCGGGGAACACTGAAGCTTTCTTT. The chain links TRBV6-5 to TRBJ1-1, with TRBD1 matching 9 bases. V lost 5 bases to trimming and J lost 1 base; unmatched junction nucleotides: 11. The V gene's germline CDR1 is MNHEY and CDR2 SVGAGI. This CDR3 has 17 amino acids.

This clonotype was seen a handful of times. V usage is TRBV7-6 and J usage is TRBJ2-3, with TRBD1 as a possible D gene (6 bases). Germline CDR1 is SGHVS and CDR2 is FNYEAQ. V was cut by 1 base and J by 2 bases, with 16 bases left in between. The length of the CDR3 is 17 residues. The CDR3 coding sequence is TGTGCCAGCAGCTTAGACTTGGCACCAGGGGCCACAGATACGCAGTATTTT. Its protein product is CASSLDLAPGATDTQYF.

CDR3 in amino acids: CASSPLFLDSNYGYTF. Here the CDR3 DNA reads TGTGCCAGCAGCCCACTTTTCCTGGACAGTAACTATGGCTACACCTTC. The V call is TRBV9, the J call TRBJ1-2; D may be TRBD1 (6 bases). The CDR3 runs to 16 residues. Germline V lookup: CDR1 SGDLS, CDR2 YYNGEE. Trimming shortened V by 4 bases and J by 1 base, and 17 bases separated the two germline ends.

This clonotype was seen a handful of times. The V call is TRBV4-1, the J call TRBJ1-2; 9 bases map to TRBD1. This CDR3 comprises 14 residues. The V segment lost 5 bases and the J segment 2 bases; nucleotides outside the gene matches: 3. Germline CDR1 and CDR2: MGHRA and YSYEKL. DNA of the CDR3: TGCGCCAGCAGCACCGGGACAGGGAACTATGGCTACACCTTC. Translated, it gives CASSTGTGNYGYTF.

The chain joins TRBV4-2 to TRBJ2-5; 9 bases line up with TRBD1. Losses at the gene ends were 1 base for V and 2 bases for J; bases not matched to a gene: 5. The CDR3 extends over 16 amino acids. CDR1 is LGHNA and CDR2 is YNFKEQ in the germline V gene. The CDR3 DNA is TGTGCCAGCAGCCAAGTTGGACAGGGGCTACAAGAGACCCAGTACTTC. Protein: CASSQVGQGLQETQYF.

This clonotype was recorded only once. The genes are TRBV7-9 and TRBJ1-2, with TRBD1 matching 7 bases. Germline V CDR1 and CDR2: SEHNR, FQNEAQ (reference sequence). The CDR3 sequence is 15 residues long. V shed 0 bases and J 4 bases; nucleotides not matched to a gene: 5. The CDR3 nucleotides are TGTGCCAGCAGCTTAGCAGCGGGACAGTTCTATGGCTACACCTTC. Translation: CASSLAAGQFYGYTF.

CDR3 in amino acids: CASSPASGPVGELFF. In DNA form, the CDR3 reads TGTGCCAGCAGCCCCGCCTCGGGTCCGGTAGGGGAGCTGTTTTTT. The chain has TRBV3-1 and TRBJ2-2; D unclear. V shed 4 bases and J shed 8 bases, with 17 bases lying between them. CDR1 and CDR2 (germline): LGHDT, YNNKEL (reference sequence). CDR3 length equals 15 residues.

The chain couples TRBV9 to TRBJ2-3; TRBD2 matches 8 bases. V trimming: 4 bases; J trimming: 2 bases; junction bases outside the gene matches: 9. Looked up from germline, CDR1 is SGDLS and CDR2 is YYNGEE. The CDR3 sequence is 16 residues long. The CDR3 sequence is CASSWGAGVTTDTQYF. The DNA for the CDR3 is TGTGCCAGCAGCTGGGGAGCGGGGGTGACCACAGATACGCAGTATTTT.

This clonotype was detected many times. This chain uses TRBV20-1 with TRBJ2-2; 7 nucleotides align to TRBD2. Losses at the gene ends were 1 base for V and 4 bases for J; bases not matched to a gene: 6. This CDR3 is 15 amino acids long. The germline V gene encodes CDR1 DFQATT and CDR2 SNEGSKA (reference sequence). CDR3 coding DNA: TGCAGTGCTAGAGCTAGACTAGCCAGCACCGGGGAGCTGTTTTTT. This translates into CSARARLASTGELFF.

The V and J genes are TRBV27 and TRBJ2-5; 8 bases are a match to TRBD1. The CDR3 sequence is 17 residues long. Germline trimming cut 5 bases from V and 4 bases from J; bases unmatched to any gene: 15. Germline CDR1 MNHEY, CDR2 SMNVEV (reference sequence). The CDR3 DNA reads as TGTGCCAGCAGTCCAATCTCCGGGACAGGTTTTAGAGAGACCCAGTACTTC. Its translation is CASSPISGTGFRETQYF.

This clonotype was counted only a few times. V gene TRBV7-9 combines with J gene TRBJ2-7; no clear D gene. Trimming stripped 5 bases from V and 3 bases from J, with 11 bases between. CDR3 length equals 13 residues. The germline CDR1 and CDR2 sequences are SEHNR and FQNEAQ (reference sequence). The CDR3 coding sequence is TGTGCCAGCAGCATGGAAAACCTCTACGAGCAGTACTTC. As protein: CASSMENLYEQYF.

The V gene is TRBV10-3, the J gene TRBJ2-1; 10 bases map to TRBD2. CDR3 length equals 15 residues. Trimming at V came to 5 bases and at J to 4 bases, leaving 5 bases not matched to a gene. The V gene's germline CDR1 is ENHRY and CDR2 SYGVKD. In nucleotides, the CDR3 is TGTGCCATCAGTAGACTAGCGGGCCGTTACAATGAGCAGTTCTTC. It specifies CAISRLAGRYNEQFF.

The chain uses TRBV18 and TRBJ1-5; D gene ambiguous. Looked up from germline, CDR1 is KGHSH and CDR2 is LQKENI. This CDR3 has 17 amino acids. V was cut by 6 bases and J by 3 bases, with 21 bases left in between. The CDR3 sequence: CASSPTESLRVNQPQHF. DNA of the CDR3: TGTGCCAGCTCCCCTACGGAGAGTCTGCGGGTCAATCAGCCCCAGCATTTT.

This clonotype was picked up a small number of times. The V and J genes are TRBV12-3 or TRBV12-4 and TRBJ1-2, with a tentative D call TRBD1 (5 bases). The CDR3 covers 12 residues. V gave up 6 bases and J gave up 4 bases, with 9 bases separating them. CDR3: CASSRDGYGYTF. CDR3 coding DNA: TGTGCCAGCAGCCGGGACGGCTATGGCTACACCTTC.

The rearrangement joins TRBV9 to TRBJ2-5; 10 bases map to TRBD2. The CDR3 has 18 residues. With V trimmed by 0 bases and J by 5 bases, 13 bases remained unmatched. CDR1 is SGDLS and CDR2 is YYNGEE in the germline V gene. The CDR3 sequence: CASSVGGASGGLWETQYF. For the CDR3, the DNA is TGTGCCAGCAGCGTAGGCGGGGCTAGCGGGGGTCTCTGGGAGACCCAGTACTTC.

This rearrangement joins TRBV5-1 to TRBJ2-1; TRBD1 or TRBD2 may be the D gene (5 bases each). CDR1 and CDR2 from the germline V gene are SGHRS and YFSETQ. Trimming took 5 bases from V and 7 from J, leaving 10 bases between them. CDR3 length: 12 amino acids. CDR3 sequence (DNA): TGCGCCAGCAGGGACGAGGGGAATGAGCAGTTCTTC. Translating gives CASRDEGNEQFF.

This clonotype was detected a few times. V gene TRBV11-2 combines with J gene TRBJ2-3; tentative D call: TRBD2 (6 bases). Trimming stripped 5 bases from V and 0 bases from J, with 21 bases between. The germline V gene has CDR1 SGHAT and CDR2 FQNNGV. There are 18 residues in the CDR3. The CDR3 spells CASSPRAGGGASTDTQYF. CDR3 coding DNA: TGTGCCAGCAGCCCCAGAGCGGGTGGAGGTGCTAGCACAGATACGCAGTATTTT.

This clonotype was observed a few times. The chain combines TRBV7-2 with TRBJ1-5, with D possibly TRBD1 on 5 matching bases. This CDR3 spans 14 amino acids. V lost 5 bases to trimming and J lost 5 bases, with 13 bases between them. Germline V gives CDR1 SGHTA, CDR2 FQGNSA. CDR3 nucleotides: TGTGCCAGCAGCCCCCGGGACCTTGATCAGCCCCAGCATTTT. As protein: CASSPRDLDQPQHF.

The chain combines TRBV6-5 with TRBJ2-7; weak D call: TRBD1 (6 bases). The CDR3 consists of 14 residues. The germline V and J ends were trimmed by 4 bases and 2 bases, with 12 bases remaining between them. CDR1 is MNHEY and CDR2 is SVGAGI in the germline V gene. CDR3 nucleotides: TGTGCCAGCAGTTCTACGGGACATACCTACGAGCAGTACTTC. This translates into CASSSTGHTYEQYF.

This clonotype showed up just a few times. The gene calls are TRBV3-1 and TRBJ1-2, with D possibly matching TRBD1 (5 bases). The CDR3 length is 15 residues. Trimming pared 6 bases from V and 4 bases from J, leaving 18 bases between. Per the germline V gene, CDR1 is LGHDT and CDR2 is YNNKEL (reference sequence). The CDR3 loop is CASSHRGGSIYGYTF. In DNA, the CDR3 is TGTGCCAGCAGTCACCGGGGGGGGTCCATCTATGGCTACACCTTC. Variable domain in full (rest from reference TRBV3-1 and TRBJ1-2): DTAVSQTPKYLVTQMGNDKSIKCEQNLGHDTMYWYKQDSKKFLKIMFSYNNKELIINETVPNRFSPKSPDKAHLNLHINSLELGDSAVYFCASSHRGGSIYGYTFGSGTRLTVV.

This clonotype has only a few counts. V gene TRBV12-3 or TRBV12-4 combines with J gene TRBJ1-2; D remains ambiguous. Trimming shortened V by 3 bases and J by 8 bases, and 10 bases separated the two germline ends. The CDR3 is made up of 12 amino acids. CDR3 region: CASSFYGGGYTF. CDR3 DNA: TGTGCCAGCAGTTTTTATGGTGGGGGCTACACCTTC.

This clonotype was counted ten times or more. The chain uses TRBV5-1 and TRBJ2-2; TRBD1 or TRBD2 may be the D gene (6 bases each). The CDR3 runs 14 residues. Between the trimmed V and J ends, which lost 0 bases and 6 bases, there was a span of 9 bases. CDR1 and CDR2 from the germline V gene are SGHRS and YFSETQ. In nucleotides, the CDR3 is TGCGCCAGCAGCTTGGACCGGGGGCCCGGGGAGCTGTTTTTT. It yields the protein CASSLDRGPGELFF.